The 25 T cell receptor beta chains presented below share a single source sample, sequenced in a study of regulatory T cells in long-lasting Graves disease (dated by TCRdb to about 2021). This sample's time point label indicates: persistent/refractory GD, antithyroid drugs over 5 years with positive TRAb. For both TCR sequencing and RNA sequencing, RNA was extracted from PBMCs in TRIzol. Library creation used multiplex PCR. Reads for this sample came from an Illumina HiSeq 4000. To build TCR beta libraries, CDR3 regions were amplified by Arm-PCR using iRepertoire HTBI primers. The public reads were quality trimmed at Q25 with fastp and then assembled into clones with MiXCR by TCRdb, keeping productive beta chains. Rows matching on CDR3 protein sequence are summarized as one entry with the most common DNA and genes. This sample holds 650,000 to 850,000 distinct CDR3 sequences; around 30% were observed only once. The top ten clones comprise around 40% of the sample.

Specimen: peripheral blood mononuclear cells (PBMCs), collected when the disease was refractory, from a patient treated with antithyroid drugs. The receptors derive from a female donor with Graves disease.

This chain links TRBV20-1 with TRBJ2-2; the D is unclear. V lost 1 base to trimming and J lost 6 bases, with 6 bases between them. Germline V gene lookup returns CDR1 DFQATT and CDR2 SNEGSKA (reference sequence). This CDR3 has 12 amino acids. The CDR3 sequence: CSARVAAGELFF. DNA for the CDR3: TGCAGTGCTAGAGTGGCGGCCGGGGAGCTGTTTTTT.

Concerning this clonotype: A junction boundary mismatches the germline segment, possibly from a read error. The rearrangement joins TRBV12-3 or TRBV12-4 to TRBJ1-5, with unresolved D. This CDR3 is built from 18 residues. CDR3 protein: CASSLGGLTLVSHQPQHF. The CDR3 nucleotides read TGTGCCAGCAGTTTAGGGGGTCTGACGCTCGTTAGCCATCAGCCCCAGCATTTT.

The V call is TRBV7-8, the J call TRBJ1-2; D is uncertain. V lost 2 bases and J lost 3, with 10 bases in between. This CDR3 spans 14 amino acids. CDR1 and CDR2 from the germline V gene are SGHVS and FQNEAQ. The CDR3 region has the DNA TGTGCCAGCAGCTTACCGGGAACCCACTATGGCTACACCTTC. This codes for CASSLPGTHYGYTF.

This clonotype has only a few counts. The chain has TRBV10-2 and TRBJ1-2; D is perhaps TRBD1 (5 bases). The CDR3 is made up of 15 amino acids. Trimming removed 3 bases at V and 3 bases at J, with 14 bases between. CDR1 WSHSY and CDR2 SAAADI come from the germline V gene. The CDR3 coding sequence is TGCGCCAGCAGTGACAACCCCGGGGGTTACTATGGCTACACCTTC. It translates to CASSDNPGGYYGYTF.

This chain links TRBV25-1 with TRBJ1-1; D ambiguous. Trimming cost V 4 bases and J 6 bases, with 12 bases left between them. CDR3 length: 13 amino acids. Germline V gene sequence: CDR1 MGHDK, CDR2 SYGVNS. For the CDR3, the DNA is TGTGCCAGCAGTGGCAGTATAAGCCCTGAAGCTTTCTTT. Amino acid sequence: CASSGSISPEAFF.

Remarks on this clonotype: This may be a read error: a much more frequent sequence differs by one nucleotide. The rearrangement joins TRBV11-2 to TRBJ2-7, with D tentatively TRBD1 (5 bases). Germline CDR1 is SGHAT and CDR2 is FQNNGV. Trimming stripped 1 base from V and 2 bases from J, with 9 bases between. This CDR3 is built from 14 residues. The DNA of the CDR3 is TGTGCCAGCAGCTTAGGACAGAGCACCTACGAGCAGTACTTC. Its protein product is CASSLGQSTYEQYF.

This clonotype was counted between two and nine times. The chain employs TRBV11-3 and TRBJ2-7; perhaps TRBD2 as D (6 bases). CDR1 is SGHNT and CDR2 is YENEEA in the germline V gene. CDR3 length: 15 amino acids. The V end was cut by 5 bases, the J end by 7 bases, with 21 bases between. As DNA, the CDR3 is TGTGCCAGCAGCCTTGGAGGGCTGGGGAATGGGGAGCAGTACTTC. Translated: CASSLGGLGNGEQYF. Based on the CDR3 plus reference TRBV11-3 and TRBJ2-7, the full variable domain is EAGVVQSPRYKIIEKKQPVAFWCNPISGHNTLYWYLQNLGQGPELLIRYENEEAVDDSQLPKDRFSAERLKGVDSTLKIQPAELGDSAVYLCASSLGGLGNGEQYFGPGTRLTVT.

This clonotype was recorded many times. The chain links TRBV2 to TRBJ1-1, with D unresolved. The CDR3 is made up of 15 amino acids. V was clipped by 8 bases and J by 1 base, with 17 bases between them. Germline CDR1 SNHLY, CDR2 FYNNEI. The CDR3 protein is CASRITPNPNTEAFF. CDR3 coding DNA: TGTGCCAGCCGCATAACACCCAACCCGAACACTGAAGCTTTCTTT.

The chain has TRBV9 and TRBJ1-2; the D is unclear. This CDR3 is 13 amino acids long. V was clipped by 4 bases and J by 4 bases, with 11 bases between them. Germline assignment: CDR1 SGDLS and CDR2 YYNGEE. As DNA, the CDR3 is TGTGCCAGCAGCTCATGGACCGGCTATGGCTACACCTTC. Protein product: CASSSWTGYGYTF.

This chain joins TRBV19 and TRBJ2-3, with a tentative D call TRBD2 (6 bases). Trimming stripped 7 bases from V and 0 bases from J, with 14 bases between. The CDR3 extends over 15 amino acids. From germline, CDR1 is LNHDA and CDR2 SQIVND (reference sequence). CDR3 coding DNA: TGTGCCAGTACCAAATGGGGGGAAAGCACAGATACGCAGTATTTT. It yields the protein CASTKWGESTDTQYF.

This rearrangement joins TRBV30 to TRBJ2-7, with 11 nucleotides matching TRBD2. Germline CDR1 GTSNPN, CDR2 SVGIG (reference sequence). CDR3 size: 18 residues. V was clipped by 4 bases and J by 7 bases; unmatched bases: 21. The chain's CDR3 is CAWKPGPSGRTPLGEQYF. The CDR3 DNA reads TGTGCCTGGAAACCAGGGCCTAGCGGGAGGACCCCCCTCGGGGAGCAGTACTTC. The variable domain in full, with the rest retrieved from reference TRBV30 and TRBJ2-7, is SQTIHQWPATLVQPVGSPLSLECTVEGTSNPNLYWYRQAAGRGLQLLFYSVGIGQISSEVPQNLSASRPQDRQFILSSKKLLLSDSGFYLCAWKPGPSGRTPLGEQYFGPGTRLTVT.

This clonotype was recorded a few times. This chain links TRBV14 with TRBJ1-1; 9 bases fit TRBD1. The CDR3 consists of 18 residues. V dropped 5 bases and J dropped 1; count of bases not matched to a gene: 14. The germline V gene encodes CDR1 SGHDN and CDR2 FVKESK. The CDR3 region is CASSSTTLTGGKNTEAFF. The CDR3 bases are TGTGCCAGCAGCTCAACGACCCTAACAGGGGGCAAGAACACTGAAGCTTTCTTT.

The chain uses TRBV2 and TRBJ2-3; D gene uncertain. Germline CDR1 SNHLY, CDR2 FYNNEI. Trimming removed 6 bases from V and 3 bases from J, with 13 bases in between. CDR3 size: 14 residues. This CDR3 reads CASRPRVATDTQYF. In nucleotides, the CDR3 is TGTGCCAGCAGGCCTAGAGTTGCGACAGATACGCAGTATTTT.

The J gene is TRBJ1-1, the V gene TRBV30; D ambiguous. The CDR3 has 13 amino acids. Per the germline V gene, CDR1 is GTSNPN and CDR2 is SVGIG (reference sequence). The V end lost 7 bases, the J end lost 3 bases, and 15 bases lay between the germline ends. The CDR3 sequence is CASKWVEDTEAFF. The CDR3 coding sequence is TGTGCCTCCAAATGGGTCGAGGACACTGAAGCTTTCTTT.

Regarding this clonotype: A much larger clone is a single base away; this may be a read error. V usage is TRBV6-1 and J usage is TRBJ2-7, with D perhaps TRBD2 (5 bases). Deletions cut 3 bases from V and 3 bases from J, with 12 bases between. The length of the CDR3 is 14 residues. Per germline, CDR1 MNHNS and CDR2 SASEGT. CDR3 sequence reads: CASSDPGKDYEQYF. CDR3 sequence (DNA): TGTGCCAGCAGTGACCCGGGAAAGGACTACGAGCAGTACTTC.

Ten or more counts support this clonotype. The chain recombines TRBV11-2 with TRBJ2-7, with D hard to call. With 0 bases removed from V and 4 bases from J, the gap between germline ends came to 7 bases. Per germline, CDR1 SGHAT and CDR2 FQNNGV. The CDR3 covers 13 residues. In DNA, the CDR3 is TGTGCCAGCAGCTTAGAGTCCGATTACGAGCAGTACTTC. Translated, it gives CASSLESDYEQYF.

In the case of this clonotype: The junction shows a germline mismatch at one end, possibly a read error. This CDR3 reads CASSAPGQYYEQCF. The CDR3 bases are TGTGCCAGCAGCGCCCCCGGACAGTACTACGAGCAGTGCTTC. V and J are TRBV5-5 and TRBJ2-7; the D gene is possibly TRBD1 (6 bases). Germline-derived CDR1 and CDR2 are SGHKS and YYEKEE (reference sequence). The CDR3 consists of 14 residues.

In its sample, this clonotype was seen many times. The V call is TRBV6-5, the J call TRBJ1-5, with 9 bases matching TRBD1. The junction had 6 bases not matched to a gene; V was cut back by 2 bases and J by 7 bases. Germline V lookup: CDR1 MNHEY, CDR2 SVGAGI. The CDR3 extends over 15 amino acids. CDR3 DNA: TGTGCCAGCAGTTACAGGGGACAGGGTGACCAGCCCCAGCATTTT. Its protein is CASSYRGQGDQPQHF.

As concerns this clonotype: The junction does not match germline at one end; this may be a read error. The V and J genes are TRBV5-1 and TRBJ2-5; 11 bases align to TRBD2. The CDR3 has 15 amino acids. Germline V gene sequence: CDR1 SGHRS, CDR2 YFSETQ. CDR3 sequence reads: CASSLLAGVDETQYF. Written as DNA, the CDR3 is TGTGCCAGCAGCTTACTAGCGGGAGTGGATGAGACCCAGTACTTC.

This rearrangement joins TRBV5-4 to TRBJ1-1; TRBD1 is a possible D gene (6 bases). This CDR3 comprises 15 residues. The germline gives CDR1 SGHNT, CDR2 YYREEE (reference sequence). V was clipped by 0 bases and J by 2 bases, with 11 bases between them. CDR3 in DNA: TGTGCCAGCAGCTTGGGGTGGACAGATAACACTGAAGCTTTCTTT. Translation: CASSLGWTDNTEAFF.

This clonotype showed up just a few times. J is TRBJ1-5 and V is TRBV7-9; the D is unclear. V lost 6 bases to trimming and J lost 7 bases, with 16 bases between them. The CDR3 totals 14 residues. Germline-derived CDR1 and CDR2 are SEHNR and FQNEAQ (reference sequence). The CDR3 DNA sequence: TGTGCCAGCAGTTTAAACGGACGTGGGCAGCCCCAGCATTTT. Its translation is CASSLNGRGQPQHF.

The chain links TRBV12-3 or TRBV12-4 to TRBJ1-1; D remains unclear. V lost 4 bases, J lost 8 bases, and 11 bases lay in between. The length of the CDR3 is 12 residues. In nucleotides, the CDR3 is TGTGCCAGCAGTTCGTGGCAGGTCGAAGCTTTCTTT. Protein: CASSSWQVEAFF.

This clonotype has ten or more counts. The J gene is TRBJ1-3, the V gene TRBV2, with D hard to call. The ends were cut back, 1 base at V and 4 bases at J, with 2 bases in the middle. Per germline, CDR1 SNHLY and CDR2 FYNNEI. The CDR3 consists of 12 residues. The CDR3, as DNA: TGTGCCAGCAGTGAAGTAGGAAACACCATATATTTT. Its protein is CASSEVGNTIYF.

Only a few counts were recorded for this clonotype. The chain links TRBV27 to TRBJ1-1; D unresolved. This CDR3 is 16 amino acids long. The germline V gene has CDR1 MNHEY and CDR2 SMNVEV (reference sequence). Trimming left V 3 bases short and J 1 base short, with 15 bases between. CDR3 amino acids: CASSFIGPSGNTEAFF. The CDR3 DNA is TGTGCCAGCAGTTTCATCGGACCTTCGGGGAACACTGAAGCTTTCTTT.

This clonotype turned up a few times. The gene calls are TRBV29-1 and TRBJ1-5, with TRBD1 matching over 7 bases. Germline V gene data show CDR1 as SQVTM and CDR2 as ANQGSEA. The V segment lost 4 bases and the J segment 3 bases; nucleotides outside the gene matches: 6. CDR3 length equals 14 residues. Written as DNA, the CDR3 is TGCAGCGTTGCAGAGACAGGGATCAATCAGCCCCAGCATTTT. Its protein is CSVAETGINQPQHF.